The 13 T cell receptor beta chains below all came from one sample that was sequenced in a study of Graves' ophthalmopathy and Graves' hyperthyroidism. Scientists amplified the TCR beta CDR3 regions from RNA transcripts. Second-round multiplex PCR followed a first-round RT-PCR using HTBI primers. One entry per CDR3 protein, called by TCRdb with MiXCR from the multiplex PCR reads. The sample lists about 1.1 million distinct CDR3 sequences; about 35% were seen once. The sequencing sample was made of peripheral blood or thyroid tissue (not recorded which). These receptors were taken from an adult man with Graves' hyperthyroidism.

This chain links TRBV20-1 with TRBJ2-7; D not certain. Germline CDR1 DFQATT, CDR2 SNEGSKA (reference sequence). The V end was cut by 6 bases, the J end by 4 bases, with 16 bases between. The CDR3 extends over 13 amino acids. The CDR3 nucleotides read TGCAGTGCGTCTTCAAGAAACGGGTACGAGCAGTACTTC. Protein sequence: CSASSRNGYEQYF.

This clonotype showed up many times. This chain connects TRBV20-1 to TRBJ1-2; unclear D gene. Per the germline V gene, CDR1 is DFQATT and CDR2 is SNEGSKA (reference sequence). V lost 0 bases, J lost 8 bases, and 10 bases lay in between. CDR3 size: 12 residues. This chain's CDR3 is CSAREGYEGYTF. For the CDR3, the DNA is TGCAGTGCTAGAGAAGGTTATGAGGGCTACACCTTC.

The table lists this clonotype with many counts. Here the CDR3 reads CASSHNRDEQYF. The DNA for the CDR3 is TGTGCCAGCAGTCACAACAGGGACGAGCAGTACTTC. The genes are TRBV7-3 and TRBJ2-7; D perhaps matches TRBD1 (6 bases). CDR1 is SGHTA and CDR2 is FQGTGA in the germline V gene. CDR3 length: 12 residues. V lost 6 bases, J lost 5 bases, and 11 bases lay in between. Complete variable domain (other parts from reference TRBV7-3 and TRBJ2-7): GAGVSQTPSNKVTEKGKYVELRCDPISGHTALYWYRQSLGQGPEFLIYFQGTGAADDSGLPNDRFFAVRPEGSVSTLKIQRTERGDSAVYLCASSHNRDEQYFGPGTRLTVT.

J is TRBJ1-2 and V is TRBV19; 9 nucleotides line up with TRBD1. In germline, CDR1 is LNHDA, CDR2 SQIVND (reference sequence). This CDR3 is 16 amino acids long. V dropped 3 bases and J dropped 6; count of bases not matched to a gene: 11. CDR3 protein: CASSISRTGDNHGYTF. DNA for the CDR3: TGTGCCAGTAGTATCTCAAGGACAGGGGACAACCATGGCTACACCTTC.

This chain links TRBV6-5 with TRBJ2-2; D gene uncertain. V shed 2 bases and J shed 5 bases, with 9 bases lying between them. The CDR3 has 14 residues. Looked up from germline, CDR1 is MNHEY and CDR2 is SVGAGI. The CDR3 DNA reads TGTGCCAGCAGTTACGATCGACGAACCGGGGAGCTGTTTTTT. Its translation is CASSYDRRTGELFF.

With respect to this clonotype: Germline is not matched at one junction end, which may reflect a read error. The chain has TRBV10-3 and TRBJ1-1, with D possibly TRBD1 on 5 matching bases. The CDR3 is 12 residues long. Germline V gene sequence: CDR1 ENHRY, CDR2 SYGVKD. The CDR3 reads CAISESGQGWSF. The CDR3 DNA sequence: TGTGCCATCAGTGAGTCGGGGCAAGGGTGGTCCTTT.

This chain uses TRBV10-3 with TRBJ2-7; 11 nucleotides match TRBD1. J was trimmed by 6 bases and V by 6 bases; bases with no gene match: 4. The CDR3 has 13 amino acids. Germline V gene data show CDR1 as ENHRY and CDR2 as SYGVKD. The CDR3 coding sequence is TGTGCCATCAGACAGGACAGGGGGCGCGAGCAGTACTTC. Protein product: CAIRQDRGREQYF.

On this clonotype itself: Mismatch with germline at one junction end may stem from a read error. The rearrangement joins TRBV24-1 to TRBJ2-7; 9 bases align to TRBD2. The germline gives CDR1 KGHDR, CDR2 SFDVKD. The CDR3 loop spans 13 amino acids. CDR3 DNA sequence: TGTGCCACTAGTAGCGGGAGTAGCTACGAGCAGCACTTC. Translation: CATSSGSSYEQHF.

The chain joins TRBV4-1 to TRBJ2-7, with a possible D match to TRBD1 (6 bases). CDR1 and CDR2 from the germline V gene are MGHRA and YSYEKL. CDR3 size: 15 residues. The V and J ends lost 2 bases and 0 bases respectively, with 11 bases between them. CDR3 residues: CASSQQTGDSYEQYF. DNA of the CDR3: TGCGCCAGCAGCCAACAGACAGGCGACTCCTACGAGCAGTACTTC.

The chain couples TRBV5-4 to TRBJ2-7; TRBD1 might be the D (6 bases). The CDR3 spans 12 residues. Trimming cost V 4 bases and J 8 bases, with 13 bases left between them. The germline gives CDR1 SGHNT, CDR2 YYREEE (reference sequence). The DNA of the CDR3 is TGTGCCAGCAGCGCACATACAGGGCAGCAGTACTTC. The encoded protein is CASSAHTGQQYF.

This clonotype was observed a single time. In nucleotides, the CDR3 is TGCGCCAGCAGTGACCCGGGCTGGAGCGAGGCCGAGCAGTACTTC. It encodes CASSDPGWSEAEQYF. The rearrangement uses TRBV10-1 and TRBJ2-7; D not certain. The length of the CDR3 is 15 residues. Trimming shortened V by 3 bases and J by 6 bases, and 18 bases separated the two germline ends. Germline V gene lookup returns CDR1 WNHNN and CDR2 SYGVQD (reference sequence).

This clonotype was seen many times. This chain uses TRBV19 with TRBJ1-1; weak D call: TRBD1 (6 bases). Between the trimmed V and J ends, which lost 0 bases and 4 bases, there was a span of 9 bases. This CDR3 comprises 14 residues. The germline gives CDR1 LNHDA, CDR2 SQIVND (reference sequence). CDR3 protein: CASSIDPRGTEAFF. For the CDR3, the DNA is TGTGCCAGTAGTATAGACCCCAGGGGCACTGAAGCTTTCTTT.

This clonotype was detected ten times or more. The V gene is TRBV7-2, the J gene TRBJ1-5; no definite D call. The CDR3 length is 13 residues. With 5 bases removed from V and 4 bases from J, the gap between germline ends came to 9 bases. Germline loops: CDR1 SGHTA, CDR2 FQGNSA. The CDR3: CASSHDWNQPQHF. In nucleotides, the CDR3 is TGTGCCAGCAGCCACGACTGGAATCAGCCCCAGCATTTT.